The 22 T cell receptor beta chains reported below all come from one sample, sequenced in a study of blood T cell repertoires in COVID-19. The assay was immunoSEQ multiplex PCR, and TCRdb's table has in-frame clones only and misses some. The table records roughly 250,000 clones, less than 90% of them present only once. Sequencing was performed on peripheral blood. The receptor source for this set is a woman under 40 with COVID-19, enrolled during active disease.

This clone was seen a handful of times. The J gene is TRBJ2-7, the V gene TRBV29-1, with 7 bases that match TRBD1. V gave up 1 base and J gave up 12 bases; unmatched junction bases: 12. The CDR3 extends over 13 amino acids. Per germline, CDR1 SQVTM and CDR2 ANQGSEA. CDR3 residues: CSVEASDRENSYF. The CDR3 DNA reads as TGCAGCGTTGAAGCGAGTGACAGGGAGAATTCGTACTTC.

This clone was counted a single time. This chain links TRBV28 with TRBJ1-1; 9 nucleotides align to TRBD1. Germline lookup yields CDR1 MDHEN and CDR2 SYDVKM. With 7 bases clipped from V and 7 bases from J, the junction kept 10 bases outside the gene matches. The CDR3 is 14 amino acids. DNA for the CDR3: TGTGCCAGCAAGGGACCGGGACAGGGCATTGAAGCTTTCTTT. Its translation: CASKGPGQGIEAFF.

This clone has a single count. The J gene is TRBJ1-5, the V gene TRBV4-2; no reliable D call. Trimming cost V 5 bases and J 4 bases, with 9 bases left between them. The CDR3 has 13 amino acids. CDR1 and CDR2 (germline): LGHNA, YNFKEQ. CDR3 in DNA: TGTGCCAGCAGCTACGGGTTAAATCAGCCCCAGCATTTT. Translating gives CASSYGLNQPQHF.

The chain recombines TRBV5-1 with TRBJ1-1; D uncertain. CDR1 is SGHRS, CDR2 YFSETQ, per germline. Deletions cut 2 bases from V and 3 bases from J, with 5 bases between. CDR3 size: 12 residues. CDR3 loop: CASSFHDTEAFF. The CDR3, as DNA: TGCGCCAGCAGCTTTCATGACACTGAAGCTTTCTTT.

Only one count was recorded for this clone. V and J are TRBV14 and TRBJ2-2, with a weak D call TRBD1 (6 bases). Germline V CDR1 and CDR2: SGHDN, FVKESK. V gave up 3 bases and J gave up 5 bases, with 19 bases separating them. The CDR3 loop spans 17 amino acids. The CDR3 coding sequence is TGTGCCAGCAGCCATAAGTTGGGGGCGCATCAGACCGGGGAGCTGTTTTTT. Its translation is CASSHKLGAHQTGELFF.

This chain uses TRBV6-6 with TRBJ2-5; D not resolved. V was clipped by 5 bases and J by 5 bases, with 12 bases between them. Per the germline V gene, CDR1 is MNHNY and CDR2 is SVGAGI (reference sequence). This CDR3 is built from 13 residues. The CDR3 loop is CASSPPPEETQYF. CDR3 DNA: TGTGCCAGCAGTCCGCCCCCTGAGGAGACCCAGTACTTC.

The gene calls are TRBV5-6 and TRBJ1-4; 8 positions match TRBD1. CDR1 and CDR2 from the germline V gene are SGHDT and YYEEEE. V lost 0 bases to trimming and J lost 5 bases; unmatched junction nucleotides: 9. CDR3 size: 17 residues. The CDR3 spells CASSLVLIGQGNEKLFF. The DNA for the CDR3 is TGTGCCAGCAGCTTGGTTCTGATCGGACAGGGAAATGAAAAACTGTTTTTT.

The chain carries TRBV5-6 and TRBJ2-7, with D perhaps TRBD1 (6 bases). V dropped 2 bases and J dropped 2 bases, with 14 bases sitting between them. Per germline, CDR1 SGHDT and CDR2 YYEEEE. CDR3 size: 15 residues. The CDR3 region has the DNA TGTGCCAGCAGCTTCCAAAGGGACACCACCTACGAGCAGTACTTC. Its protein is CASSFQRDTTYEQYF. Supplemented by reference TRBV5-6 and TRBJ2-7, the full variable domain reads DAGVTQSPTHLIKTRGQQVTLRCSPKSGHDTVSWYQQALGQGPQFIFQYYEEEERQRGNFPDRFSGHQFPNYSSELNVNALLLGDSALYLCASSFQRDTTYEQYFGPGTRLTVT.

V and J are TRBV19 and TRBJ1-2, with 7 bases matching TRBD1. CDR1 is LNHDA, CDR2 SQIVND, per germline (reference sequence). The trim removed 6 bases at V and 4 bases at J, leaving 5 bases unmatched. The CDR3 consists of 13 residues. The CDR3 spells CASRDNRGYGYTF. The DNA for the CDR3 is TGTGCCAGTAGAGATAACAGGGGCTATGGCTACACCTTC.

The chain combines TRBV5-5 with TRBJ1-1; D perhaps matches TRBD1 (6 bases). This CDR3 is 14 amino acids long. Germline V gene sequence: CDR1 SGHKS, CDR2 YYEKEE (reference sequence). The ends were cut back, 4 bases at V and 1 base at J, with 11 bases in the middle. Written as DNA, the CDR3 is TGTGCCAGCAGCCTAGGACAGCCGAACACTGAAGCTTTCTTT. Translation: CASSLGQPNTEAFF.

This rearrangement joins TRBV14 to TRBJ1-2; D possibly corresponds to TRBD1 (5 bases). The CDR3 extends over 14 amino acids. In germline, CDR1 is SGHDN, CDR2 FVKESK. Deletions cut 1 base from V and 3 bases from J, with 9 bases between. The DNA for the CDR3 is TGTGCCAGCAGCCAAGTGACAGAGGACTATGGCTACACCTTC. It is translated as CASSQVTEDYGYTF. Together with reference TRBV14 and TRBJ1-2, the CDR3 gives the full variable domain: EAGVTQFPSHSVIEKGQTVTLRCDPISGHDNLYWYRRVMGKEIKFLLHFVKESKQDESGMPNNRFLAERTGGTYSTLKVQPAELEDSGVYFCASSQVTEDYGYTFGSGTRLTVV.

The rearrangement links TRBV19 to TRBJ1-5, with D maybe TRBD1 (5 bases). Trimming took 2 bases from V and 2 from J, leaving 10 bases between them. The CDR3 contains 15 residues. CDR1 and CDR2 (germline): LNHDA, SQIVND (reference sequence). CDR3 loop: CASSIRGGGNQPQHF. In DNA, the CDR3 is TGTGCCAGTAGTATAAGGGGAGGCGGCAATCAGCCCCAGCATTTT.

The V and J genes are TRBV7-2 and TRBJ1-2; D is possibly TRBD1 (6 bases). The CDR3 is 15 residues long. Trimming pared 1 base from V and 6 bases from J, leaving 15 bases between. CDR1 is SGHTA and CDR2 is FQGNSA in the germline V gene. DNA for the CDR3: TGTGCCAGCAGCTTAGACCCCCGGGACACCGATGGCTACACCTTC. This encodes CASSLDPRDTDGYTF.

The chain couples TRBV5-6 to TRBJ2-7, with TRBD2 identical over 11 bases. V trimming: 2 bases; J trimming: 0 bases; junction bases outside the gene matches: 10. This CDR3 is 18 amino acids long. Germline-derived CDR1 and CDR2 are SGHDT and YYEEEE. The CDR3 DNA reads as TGTGCCAGCAGCTTACCCCTAGCGGGGGGCCCAAGCTCCTACGAGCAGTACTTC. Its protein is CASSLPLAGGPSSYEQYF.

V is TRBV19 and J is TRBJ1-5; D is undetermined. Germline V CDR1 and CDR2: LNHDA, SQIVND (reference sequence). Trimming cost V 1 base and J 2 bases, with 12 bases left between them. The CDR3 contains 16 residues. The DNA for the CDR3 is TGTGCCAGTAGTATAGGTTTAGAGGAACGCAATCAGCCCCAGCATTTT. Protein sequence: CASSIGLEERNQPQHF.

V and J are TRBV3-1 (or the pseudogene TRBV3-2) and TRBJ1-2; possible D gene TRBD1, 6 bases. Germline CDR1 is LGHDT and CDR2 is YNNKEL (reference sequence). Trimming stripped 4 bases from V and 6 bases from J, with 15 bases between. The CDR3 runs 14 residues. CDR3 protein: CASSREGGRNGYTF. CDR3 in DNA: TGTGCCAGCAGCCGGGAGGGGGGTCGAAATGGCTACACCTTC.

CDR3 DNA: TGTGCCAGCTCACCAACCACAGGGACCTCAGATACGCAGTATTTT. The encoded protein is CASSPTTGTSDTQYF. The genes are TRBV18 and TRBJ2-3, with D possibly matching TRBD1 (6 bases). V gave up 2 bases and J gave up 4 bases, with 13 bases separating them. CDR3 length: 15 amino acids. Germline-derived CDR1 and CDR2 are KGHSH and LQKENI.

The chain joins TRBV28 to TRBJ1-2; a possible D gene is TRBD1 (5 bases). Germline CDR1 MDHEN, CDR2 SYDVKM. This CDR3 is 17 amino acids long. The ends were cut back, 6 bases at V and 7 bases at J, with 27 bases in the middle. CDR3 protein: CASRLSNPRQPMGGYTF. CDR3 bases: TGTGCCAGCAGATTGAGTAACCCTCGACAGCCCATGGGTGGCTACACCTTC.

V and J are TRBV6-5 and TRBJ1-3, with D uncertain. Trimming took 8 bases from V and 0 from J, leaving 14 bases between them. The V gene's germline CDR1 is MNHEY and CDR2 SVGAGI. The CDR3 is made up of 15 amino acids. This CDR3 reads CASALDGNSGNTIYF. The CDR3 nucleotides are TGTGCCAGCGCCCTCGACGGGAACTCTGGAAACACCATATATTTT.

The CDR3 is CASSVGTGEGTEAFF. In nucleotides, the CDR3 is TGTGCCAGCAGCGTCGGGACAGGGGAGGGGACTGAAGCTTTCTTT. The chain carries TRBV11-2 and TRBJ1-1; 10 bases agree with TRBD1. The CDR3 spans 15 residues. V shed 5 bases, J shed 5 bases, and the junction held 8 bases outside the gene matches. Germline V CDR1 and CDR2: SGHAT, FQNNGV.

The J gene is TRBJ2-7, the V gene TRBV7-9; the match to TRBD2 covers 10 bases. J lost 4 bases, V lost 5 bases, and 14 bases had no gene match. Germline assignment: CDR1 SEHNR and CDR2 FQNEAQ (reference sequence). This CDR3 is 17 amino acids long. The CDR3 DNA follows: TGTGCCAGCAGCCTCCCCCAATCCGGGACTAGCGTTTACGAGCAGTACTTC. As protein: CASSLPQSGTSVYEQYF.

The J gene is TRBJ2-1, the V gene TRBV13, with 9 bases aligning to TRBD2. V gave up 3 bases and J gave up 4 bases; unmatched junction bases: 7. This CDR3 has 16 residues. Germline V gene sequence: CDR1 PRHDT, CDR2 FYEKMQ (reference sequence). CDR3 sequence: CASSLVAGATYNEQFF. CDR3 bases: TGTGCCAGCAGCTTGGTAGCGGGAGCTACTTACAATGAGCAGTTCTTC.